The 4 T cell receptor beta chains presented below share a single source sample, sequenced in a study of cytomegalovirus exposure and HLA in healthy donors. Vbeta (60) and Jbeta (13) primers were used in the PCR. Measured with immunoSEQ multiplex PCR; TCRdb has only the in-frame clones, and not every one. The data contain about 210,000 clones, around 76% of them singletons. Sequencing was done on a sample of PBMCs. All receptors derive from a man between 35 and 55 years old in good health and CMV-seropositive.

The CDR3 loop is CASSKTGEETQYF. In DNA, the CDR3 is TGCGCCAGCAGCAAGACAGGGGAAGAGACCCAGTACTTC. The chain employs TRBV5-1 and TRBJ2-5, with 8 bases identical to TRBD1. V shed 4 bases, J shed 3 bases, and the junction held 2 bases outside the gene matches. The germline V gene has CDR1 SGHRS and CDR2 YFSETQ. The CDR3 covers 13 residues.

The V and J genes are TRBV4-1 and TRBJ1-3; the D gene is possibly TRBD1 (5 bases). This CDR3 has 17 residues. The germline V gene encodes CDR1 MGHRA and CDR2 YSYEKL. The V end lost 1 base, the J end lost 0 bases, and 13 bases lay between the germline ends. The CDR3 DNA sequence: TGCGCCAGCAGCCAAGGACCTTGGGGGGACTCTGGAAACACCATATATTTT. This gives the protein CASSQGPWGDSGNTIYF.

This chain links TRBV19 with TRBJ1-4; a possible D gene is TRBD1 (5 bases). Germline CDR1 is LNHDA and CDR2 is SQIVND (reference sequence). CDR3 length equals 18 residues. Trimming shortened V by 6 bases and J by 0 bases, and 20 bases separated the two germline ends. CDR3 sequence: CASRPGPPGGATNEKLFF. The CDR3 bases are TGTGCCAGTAGACCGGGACCTCCCGGCGGGGCAACTAATGAAAAACTGTTTTTT.

This clone was observed a handful of times. Written as DNA, the CDR3 is TGTGCCAGCAGCCCGGGACTAGTGGGCGAGCAGTACTTC. This codes for CASSPGLVGEQYF. The gene calls are TRBV5-4 and TRBJ2-7; TRBD2 aligns across 8 bases. The CDR3 totals 13 residues. Per the germline V gene, CDR1 is SGHNT and CDR2 is YYREEE (reference sequence). The V and J ends lost 4 bases and 6 bases, in that order; junction bases with no gene match: 6.